Listed here are 10 T cell receptor beta chains from one sample, sequenced in a study of shared clonotypes between healthy human individuals. Sequencing used immunoSEQ multiplex PCR; TCRdb keeps in-frame clones, though not all of them. The repertoire holds roughly 1,500,000 clones, about 98.5% seen once, with around 0.38% in the top ten. Source material: naive CD4+ T cells sorted from blood. As to subset: CD45RA+ positively selected. These receptor sequences come from a man aged 30 to 39 in good health.

The chain employs TRBV7-9 and TRBJ2-1; TRBD1 matches 8 bases. The CDR3 loop spans 16 amino acids. V lost 1 base, J lost 3 bases, and 5 bases stayed unmatched. Per the germline V gene, CDR1 is SEHNR and CDR2 is FQNEAQ (reference sequence). The CDR3 here is CASSLGAGGDYNEQFF. The CDR3 DNA reads TGTGCCAGCAGCTTAGGGGCAGGGGGCGACTACAATGAGCAGTTCTTC.

The V call is TRBV9, the J call TRBJ2-3, with D possibly matching TRBD2 (6 bases). Trimming removed 5 bases at V and 1 base at J, with 23 bases between. The length of the CDR3 is 18 residues. CDR1 and CDR2 from the germline V gene are SGDLS and YYNGEE. The CDR3 spells CASSGIIPGEIRTDTQYF. CDR3 in DNA: TGTGCCAGCAGTGGAATAATTCCGGGGGAGATCCGCACAGATACGCAGTATTTT.

The chain is built from TRBV27 and TRBJ1-2; D is uncertain. The CDR3 sequence is 14 residues long. V gave up 3 bases and J gave up 9 bases, with 17 bases separating them. In germline, CDR1 is MNHEY, CDR2 SMNVEV (reference sequence). This CDR3 reads CASSFGQVGPCYTF. DNA of the CDR3: TGTGCCAGCAGTTTCGGTCAGGTAGGTCCATGCTACACCTTC.

The V call is TRBV6-4, the J call TRBJ2-2; 9 nucleotides align to TRBD1. This CDR3 spans 17 amino acids. The germline CDR1 and CDR2 sequences are MRHNA and SNTAGT. V lost 2 bases, J lost 4 bases, and 8 bases stayed unmatched. The CDR3 region has the DNA TGTGCCAGCAGTGACCCCCTGACAGGGGGTCGCACCGGGGAGCTGTTTTTT. Its protein is CASSDPLTGGRTGELFF.

V is TRBV4-1 and J is TRBJ1-2, with D hard to call. Germline CDR1 is MGHRA and CDR2 is YSYEKL. V lost 4 bases to trimming and J lost 6 bases, with 12 bases between them. CDR3 length equals 13 residues. The CDR3 loop reads CASSPRAIHGYTF. CDR3 sequence (DNA): TGCGCCAGCAGCCCTCGGGCCATTCATGGCTACACCTTC.

The chain employs TRBV5-1 and TRBJ2-1, with 16 bases aligning to TRBD2. The trim removed 3 bases at V and 3 bases at J, leaving 6 bases unmatched. Per germline, CDR1 SGHRS and CDR2 YFSETQ. This CDR3 is 18 amino acids long. CDR3 coding DNA: TGCGCCAGCAGCTGGGGACTAGCGGGAGGGCCTTTCTACAATGAGCAGTTCTTC. This sequence encodes CASSWGLAGGPFYNEQFF.

This chain uses TRBV27 with TRBJ1-5; D remains ambiguous. The V and J ends lost 0 bases and 0 bases respectively, with 6 bases between them. Germline V lookup: CDR1 MNHEY, CDR2 SMNVEV (reference sequence). The CDR3 has 15 amino acids. DNA for the CDR3: TGTGCCAGCAGTTTATCGATACGTAGCAATCAGCCCCAGCATTTT. Residues: CASSLSIRSNQPQHF.

The chain is built from TRBV18 and TRBJ2-1; TRBD2 agrees at 13 bases. The CDR3 totals 16 residues. Germline lookup yields CDR1 KGHSH and CDR2 LQKENI. The J segment lost 4 bases and the V segment lost 5 bases, leaving 5 bases of the junction unmatched. The CDR3 here is CASSSGLAGAYNEQFF. In nucleotides, the CDR3 is TGTGCCAGCTCATCTGGACTAGCGGGGGCTTACAATGAGCAGTTCTTC.

This clone came up once. The genes are TRBV25-1 and TRBJ2-5; D is uncertain. V was clipped by 6 bases and J by 7 bases, with 6 bases between them. The CDR3 covers 10 residues. Germline loops: CDR1 MGHDK, CDR2 SYGVNS. The CDR3 sequence: CASRATTQYF. CDR3 DNA: TGTGCCAGCAGGGCCACGACCCAGTACTTC. Full variable domain (missing parts from reference TRBV25-1 and TRBJ2-5): EADIYQTPRYLVIGTGKKITLECSQTMGHDKMYWYQQDPGMELHLIHYSYGVNSTEKGDLSSESTVSRIRTEHFPLTLESARPSHTSQYLCASRATTQYFGPGTRLLVL.

This CDR3 is CASSVVGLAKGTDTQYF. CDR3 coding DNA: TGTGCCAGCAGCGTAGTAGGTCTCGCCAAGGGCACAGATACGCAGTATTTT. J is TRBJ2-3 and V is TRBV9; D gene uncertain. In germline, CDR1 is SGDLS, CDR2 YYNGEE. CDR3 length: 17 amino acids. V lost 0 bases and J lost 1, with 15 bases in between.